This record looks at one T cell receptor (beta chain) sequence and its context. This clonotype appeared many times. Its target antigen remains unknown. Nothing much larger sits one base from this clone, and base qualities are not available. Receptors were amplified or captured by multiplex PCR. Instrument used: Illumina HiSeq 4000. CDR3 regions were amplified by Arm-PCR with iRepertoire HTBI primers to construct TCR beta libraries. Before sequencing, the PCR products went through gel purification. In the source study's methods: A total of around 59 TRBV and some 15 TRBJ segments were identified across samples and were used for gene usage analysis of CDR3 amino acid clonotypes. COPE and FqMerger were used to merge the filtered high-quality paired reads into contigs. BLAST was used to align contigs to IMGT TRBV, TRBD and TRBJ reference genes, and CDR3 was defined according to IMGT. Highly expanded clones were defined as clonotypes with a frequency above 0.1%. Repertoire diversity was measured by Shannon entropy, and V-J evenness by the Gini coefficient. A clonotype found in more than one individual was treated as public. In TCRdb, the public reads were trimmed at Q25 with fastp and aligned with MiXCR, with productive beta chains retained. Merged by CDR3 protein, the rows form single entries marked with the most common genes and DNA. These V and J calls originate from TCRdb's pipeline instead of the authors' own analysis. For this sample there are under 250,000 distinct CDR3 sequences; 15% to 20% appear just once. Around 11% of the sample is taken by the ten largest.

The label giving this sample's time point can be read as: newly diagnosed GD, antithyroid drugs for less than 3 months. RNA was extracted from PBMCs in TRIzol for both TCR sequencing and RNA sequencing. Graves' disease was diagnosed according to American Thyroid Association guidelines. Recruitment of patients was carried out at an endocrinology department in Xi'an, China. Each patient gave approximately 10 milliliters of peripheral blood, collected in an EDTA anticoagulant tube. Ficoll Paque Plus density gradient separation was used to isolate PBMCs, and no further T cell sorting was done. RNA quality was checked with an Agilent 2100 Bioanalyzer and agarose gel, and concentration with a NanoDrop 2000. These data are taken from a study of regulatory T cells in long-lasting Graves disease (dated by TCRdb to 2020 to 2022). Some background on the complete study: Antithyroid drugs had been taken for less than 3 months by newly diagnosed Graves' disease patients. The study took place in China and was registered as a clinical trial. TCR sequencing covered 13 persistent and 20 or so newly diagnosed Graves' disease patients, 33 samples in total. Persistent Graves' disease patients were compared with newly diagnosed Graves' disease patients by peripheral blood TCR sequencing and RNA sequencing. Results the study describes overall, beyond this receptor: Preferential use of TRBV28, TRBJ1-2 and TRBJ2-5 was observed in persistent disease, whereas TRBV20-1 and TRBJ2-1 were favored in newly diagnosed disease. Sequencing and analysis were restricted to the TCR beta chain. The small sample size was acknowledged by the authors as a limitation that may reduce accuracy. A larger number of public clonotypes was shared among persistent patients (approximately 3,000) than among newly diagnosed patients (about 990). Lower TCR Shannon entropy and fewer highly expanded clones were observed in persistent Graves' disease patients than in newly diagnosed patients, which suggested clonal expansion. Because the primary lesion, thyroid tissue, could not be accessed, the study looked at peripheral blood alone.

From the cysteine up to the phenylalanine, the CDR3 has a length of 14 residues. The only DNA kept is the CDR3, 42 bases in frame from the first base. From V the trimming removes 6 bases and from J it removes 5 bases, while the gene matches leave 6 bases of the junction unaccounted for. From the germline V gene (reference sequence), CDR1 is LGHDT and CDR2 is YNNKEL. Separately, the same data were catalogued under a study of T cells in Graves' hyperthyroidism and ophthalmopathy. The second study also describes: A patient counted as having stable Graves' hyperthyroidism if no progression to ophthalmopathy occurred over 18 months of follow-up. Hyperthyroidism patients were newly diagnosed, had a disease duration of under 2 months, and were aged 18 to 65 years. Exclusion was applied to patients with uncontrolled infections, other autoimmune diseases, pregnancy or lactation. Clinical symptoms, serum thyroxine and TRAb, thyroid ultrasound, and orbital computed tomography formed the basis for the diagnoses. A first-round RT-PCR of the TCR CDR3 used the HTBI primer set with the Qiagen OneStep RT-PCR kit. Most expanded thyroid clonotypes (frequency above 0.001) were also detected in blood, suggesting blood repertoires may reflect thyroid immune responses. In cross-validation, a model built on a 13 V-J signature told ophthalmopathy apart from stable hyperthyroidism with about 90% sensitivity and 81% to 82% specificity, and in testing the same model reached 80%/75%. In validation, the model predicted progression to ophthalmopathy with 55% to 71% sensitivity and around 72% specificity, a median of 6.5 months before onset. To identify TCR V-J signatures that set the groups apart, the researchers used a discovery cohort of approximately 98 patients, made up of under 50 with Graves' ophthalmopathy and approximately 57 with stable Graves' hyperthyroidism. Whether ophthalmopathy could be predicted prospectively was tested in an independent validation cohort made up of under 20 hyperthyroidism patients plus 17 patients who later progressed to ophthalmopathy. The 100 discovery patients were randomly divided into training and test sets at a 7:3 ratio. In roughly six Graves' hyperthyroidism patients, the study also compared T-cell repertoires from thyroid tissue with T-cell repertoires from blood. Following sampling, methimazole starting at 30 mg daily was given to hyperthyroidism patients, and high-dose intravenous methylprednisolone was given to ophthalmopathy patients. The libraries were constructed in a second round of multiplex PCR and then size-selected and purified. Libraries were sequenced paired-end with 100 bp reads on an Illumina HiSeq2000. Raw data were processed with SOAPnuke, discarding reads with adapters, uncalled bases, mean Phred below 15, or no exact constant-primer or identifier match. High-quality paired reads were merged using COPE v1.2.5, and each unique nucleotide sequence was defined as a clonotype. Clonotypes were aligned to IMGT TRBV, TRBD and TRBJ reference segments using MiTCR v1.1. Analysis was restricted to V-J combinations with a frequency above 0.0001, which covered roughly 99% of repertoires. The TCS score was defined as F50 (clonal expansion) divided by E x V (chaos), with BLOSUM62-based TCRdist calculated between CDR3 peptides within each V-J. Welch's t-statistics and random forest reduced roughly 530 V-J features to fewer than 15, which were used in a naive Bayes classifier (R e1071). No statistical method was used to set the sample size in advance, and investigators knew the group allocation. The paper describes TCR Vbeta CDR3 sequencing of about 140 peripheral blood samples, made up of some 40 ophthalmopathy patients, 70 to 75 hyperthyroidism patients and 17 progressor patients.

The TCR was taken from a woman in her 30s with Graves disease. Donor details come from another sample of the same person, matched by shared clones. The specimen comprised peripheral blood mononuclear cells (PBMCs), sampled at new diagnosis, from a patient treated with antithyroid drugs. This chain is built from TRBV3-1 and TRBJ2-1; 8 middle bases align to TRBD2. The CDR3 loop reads CASSRSGGHNEQFF. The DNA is TGTGCCAGCAGTCGGAGCGGGGGTCACAATGAGCAGTTCTTC.